These 25 T cell receptor beta chains were sequenced from one sample in a study of cytomegalovirus exposure and HLA in healthy donors. Primers included in the PCR were 60 Vbeta and 13 Jbeta primers. Generated by immunoSEQ multiplex PCR, the TCRdb table keeps only in-frame clones and is missing some. The data hold 200,000 to 250,000 clones, with approximately 82% observed a single time. The sequencing sample was made of PBMCs. Receptors were obtained from a woman in her 50s in good health and CMV-seropositive.

J is TRBJ2-7 and V is TRBV9; TRBD1 aligns across 9 bases. This CDR3 region has 15 residues. CDR1 SGDLS and CDR2 YYNGEE come from the germline V gene. The trim removed 5 bases at V and 1 base at J, leaving 7 bases unmatched. The CDR3 sequence is CASSSGQGSSYEQYF. CDR3 DNA: TGTGCCAGCAGTTCCGGACAGGGGTCATCCTACGAGCAGTACTTC.

For the CDR3, the DNA is TGCGCCAGCAGCCAAGTTGCCGGGTATGCCAGAGATACGCAGTATTTT. As protein: CASSQVAGYARDTQYF. This rearrangement joins TRBV4-1 to TRBJ2-3; D uncertain. CDR1 MGHRA and CDR2 YSYEKL come from the germline V gene. V was pared by 1 base and J by 5 bases, with 16 bases between. The CDR3 loop spans 16 amino acids.

V gene TRBV11-2 combines with J gene TRBJ2-3; 11 nucleotides agree with TRBD2. Trimming removed 4 bases from V and 5 bases from J; junction bases left unmatched: 5. This CDR3 comprises 15 residues. Germline V gene sequence: CDR1 SGHAT, CDR2 FQNNGV. CDR3 sequence reads: CASSSRGLAEDTQYF. Here the CDR3 DNA reads TGTGCCAGCAGCTCCAGGGGACTAGCGGAAGATACGCAGTATTTT.

V is TRBV5-1 and J is TRBJ2-7; D may be TRBD2 (5 bases). Deletions cut 1 base from V and 5 bases from J, with 13 bases between. The CDR3 has 14 residues. CDR1 SGHRS and CDR2 YFSETQ come from the germline V gene. CDR3 region: CASSLSRTRDEQYF. CDR3 sequence (DNA): TGCGCCAGCAGCTTGTCCCGCACGAGGGACGAGCAGTACTTC.

The chain joins TRBV19 to TRBJ2-5, with a tentative D call TRBD2 (7 bases). V lost 3 bases to trimming and J lost 1 base, with 15 bases between them. Per the germline V gene, CDR1 is LNHDA and CDR2 is SQIVND (reference sequence). The CDR3 is made up of 16 amino acids. The CDR3 nucleotides are TGTGCCAGTAGTATTTGGGGGGGCACAGGCCAAGAGACCCAGTACTTC. Translating gives CASSIWGGTGQETQYF.

CDR3 region: CASSLQSGAGQGGKMNTEAFF. CDR3 sequence (DNA): TGTGCCAGCAGCTTACAGAGCGGGGCGGGACAGGGGGGTAAAATGAACACTGAAGCTTTCTTT. The rearrangement uses TRBV7-6 and TRBJ1-1, with 11 bases identical to TRBD1. CDR1 is SGHVS, CDR2 FNYEAQ, per germline. CDR3 size: 21 residues. The V gene end was trimmed by 2 bases and the J gene end by 0 bases; junction bases not matched to a gene: 17.

The J gene is TRBJ2-5, the V gene TRBV19, with D possibly matching TRBD2 (6 bases). CDR3 length: 13 residues. The V gene's germline CDR1 is LNHDA and CDR2 SQIVND (reference sequence). V was clipped by 3 bases and J by 5 bases, with 10 bases between them. The CDR3 DNA sequence: TGTGCCAGTAGTATGGAGGGATGGGAGACCCAGTACTTC. Translated, it gives CASSMEGWETQYF.

The chain combines TRBV5-1 with TRBJ2-7, with D tentatively TRBD1 (5 bases). Germline lookup yields CDR1 SGHRS and CDR2 YFSETQ. CDR3 length equals 13 residues. V was shortened by 4 bases and J by 7 bases, with 15 bases between the two germline ends. CDR3 sequence: CASSPDRTLEQYF. CDR3 DNA: TGCGCCAGCAGCCCCGACAGAACCTTGGAGCAGTACTTC.

The rearrangement joins TRBV5-1 to TRBJ1-3, with no clear D. This CDR3 is 13 amino acids long. Germline CDR1 SGHRS, CDR2 YFSETQ. Trimming removed 0 bases from V and 8 bases from J, with 9 bases in between. CDR3 sequence: CASSLVVEDTIYF. The CDR3 nucleotides read TGCGCCAGCAGCTTGGTAGTAGAGGACACCATATATTTT.

This chain uses TRBV30 with TRBJ2-3; 12 bases are a match to TRBD2. The CDR3 consists of 16 residues. The V segment lost 0 bases and the J segment 7 bases; nucleotides outside the gene matches: 8. The V gene's germline CDR1 is GTSNPN and CDR2 SVGIG (reference sequence). In DNA, the CDR3 is TGTGCCTGGAGTGTACCTAGCGGGGGGGCCAGGTATACGCAGTATTTT. Its protein is CAWSVPSGGARYTQYF.

The chain uses TRBV10-3 and TRBJ1-5; D call uncertain. V lost 5 bases and J lost 2, with 13 bases in between. The length of the CDR3 is 15 residues. Germline V lookup: CDR1 ENHRY, CDR2 SYGVKD. In DNA, the CDR3 is TGTGCCATCAGTCAGCGAGAGGGTGGCAATCAGCCCCAGCATTTT. The encoded protein is CAISQREGGNQPQHF.

The CDR3 loop reads CASSRWTGMGLGAAGTEAFF. CDR3 coding DNA: TGCGCCAGCAGCCGTTGGACAGGGATGGGATTAGGGGCCGCGGGGACTGAAGCTTTCTTT. This chain joins TRBV5-1 and TRBJ1-1, with 8 bases aligning to TRBD1. Germline-derived CDR1 and CDR2 are SGHRS and YFSETQ. After removal of 4 bases from V and 5 bases from J, the junction contained 25 bases not matched to a gene. The CDR3 consists of 20 residues. The full variable domain, completed using reference TRBV5-1 and TRBJ1-1, is KAGVTQTPRYLIKTRGQQVTLSCSPISGHRSVSWYQQTPGQGLQFLFEYFSETQRNKGNFPGRFSGRQFSNSRSEMNVSTLELGDSALYLCASSRWTGMGLGAAGTEAFFGQGTRLTVV.

The J gene is TRBJ1-5, the V gene TRBV10-2; D possibly corresponds to TRBD1 (6 bases). There are 13 residues in the CDR3. With 5 bases removed from V and 6 bases from J, the gap between germline ends came to 11 bases. The V gene's germline CDR1 is WSHSY and CDR2 SAAADI. CDR3 nucleotides: TGCGCCAGCAGTCTACAGGGCGGTCAGCCCCAGCATTTT. Protein sequence: CASSLQGGQPQHF.

A note on this clone: The identical CDR3 is also encoded by other nucleotide sequences in the sample. The V call is TRBV18, the J call TRBJ1-6; 9 bases map to TRBD1. V trimming: 5 bases; J trimming: 7 bases; junction bases outside the gene matches: 3. This CDR3 is built from 14 residues. Germline CDR1 reads KGHSH; CDR2 reads LQKENI. CDR3 region: CASSSGTGNSPLHF. The CDR3, as DNA: TGTGCCAGCTCATCCGGGACAGGGAATTCACCCCTCCACTTT.

This clone was counted only a few times. The chain uses TRBV15 and TRBJ2-7, with D perhaps matching TRBD1 (5 bases). Trimming removed 3 bases at V and 3 bases at J, with 15 bases between. The CDR3 is 15 amino acids. Germline lookup yields CDR1 LNHNV and CDR2 YYDKDF (reference sequence). CDR3 DNA sequence: TGTGCCACCAGCAGCGGAAGACAGAATAGCTACGAGCAGTACTTC. Residues: CATSSGRQNSYEQYF.

The V call is TRBV5-1, the J call TRBJ1-2, with D tentatively TRBD1 (6 bases). Germline V gives CDR1 SGHRS, CDR2 YFSETQ. This CDR3 is built from 14 residues. Trimming pared 8 bases from V and 8 bases from J, leaving 22 bases between. CDR3 loop: CASSSGEILRGYTF. The CDR3 region has the DNA TGCGCCAGTTCATCAGGGGAAATTTTGCGGGGCTACACCTTC.

V usage is TRBV6-1 and J usage is TRBJ2-7; D might be TRBD2 (7 bases). Per the germline V gene, CDR1 is MNHNS and CDR2 is SASEGT. The CDR3 totals 15 residues. Trimming left V 1 base short and J 2 bases short, with 12 bases between. CDR3 sequence: CASSEGSGGPYEQYF. The CDR3 DNA reads TGTGCCAGCAGTGAAGGGTCGGGGGGCCCCTACGAGCAGTACTTC.

V is TRBV6-1 and J is TRBJ1-5; TRBD1 aligns across 8 bases. With 7 bases clipped from V and 5 bases from J, the junction kept 7 bases outside the gene matches. This CDR3 is built from 14 residues. Germline V CDR1 and CDR2: MNHNS, SASEGT. The DNA of the CDR3 is TGTGCCAGCACCCATACGACAGGGGATCAGCCCCAGCATTTT. Its translation is CASTHTTGDQPQHF.

The chain employs TRBV30 and TRBJ1-2, with D possibly TRBD1 on 5 matching bases. The length of the CDR3 is 12 residues. Deletions cut 1 base from V and 7 bases from J, with 10 bases between. CDR1 and CDR2 from the germline V gene are GTSNPN and SVGIG (reference sequence). Here the CDR3 DNA reads TGTGCCTGGAGTGCAGGGCCCGGTGGCTACACCTTC. Protein: CAWSAGPGGYTF.

The chain carries TRBV5-6 and TRBJ1-1; the D is unclear. CDR3 size: 14 residues. Germline CDR1 is SGHDT and CDR2 is YYEEEE. Trimming removed 7 bases at V and 6 bases at J, with 19 bases between. Written as DNA, the CDR3 is TGTGCCAGCCCCACCATAAGCCCCGGTCCTGAAGCTTTCTTT. As protein: CASPTISPGPEAFF.

The chain uses TRBV10-1 and TRBJ1-2; TRBD1 agrees at 8 bases. Germline V gene lookup returns CDR1 WNHNN and CDR2 SYGVQD (reference sequence). V gave up 4 bases and J gave up 4 bases; unmatched junction bases: 2. The CDR3 sequence is 13 residues long. The CDR3, as DNA: TGCGCCAGCAGTGCGGACAGGGCCTATGGCTACACCTTC. As protein: CASSADRAYGYTF.

The gene calls are TRBV7-9 and TRBJ2-3; no clear D. Trimming took off 5 bases at V and 6 bases at J, with 18 bases between the two ends. The CDR3 is 15 amino acids. Germline CDR1 is SEHNR and CDR2 is FQNEAQ (reference sequence). The CDR3 DNA reads as TGTGCCAGCAGCCCGAGGTGGGTCGTATCGGATACGCAGTATTTT. Encoded protein: CASSPRWVVSDTQYF.

The chain employs TRBV5-1 and TRBJ2-7, with 8 bases that match TRBD1. Germline V CDR1 and CDR2: SGHRS, YFSETQ. With V trimmed by 3 bases and J by 5 bases, 7 bases remained unmatched. This CDR3 is built from 14 residues. CDR3 sequence (DNA): TGCGCCAGCAGCTCCGCGGACAGGGCCGACGAGCAGTACTTC. This gives the protein CASSSADRADEQYF.

The rearrangement uses TRBV5-1 and TRBJ1-4, with D possibly matching TRBD1 (5 bases). V lost 4 bases and J lost 6, with 16 bases in between. This CDR3 is 15 amino acids long. The V gene's germline CDR1 is SGHRS and CDR2 YFSETQ. The CDR3 nucleotides read TGCGCCAGCAGCCCTACGACAGATCTTTATGAAAAACTGTTTTTT. Protein sequence: CASSPTTDLYEKLFF.

The chain joins TRBV11-2 to TRBJ2-6, with D possibly TRBD2 on 6 matching bases. Per germline, CDR1 SGHAT and CDR2 FQNNGV. This CDR3 comprises 15 residues. V gave up 6 bases and J gave up 2 bases, with 11 bases separating them. CDR3 sequence reads: CASSRRGTGANVLTF. As DNA, the CDR3 is TGTGCCAGCAGTAGGAGGGGTACTGGGGCCAACGTCCTGACTTTC.